This T cell receptor (beta chain) was captured in a study of early T cells in non-severe SARS-CoV-2 infection. V was pared by 1 base and J by 0 bases, with 9 bases of the junction left unmatched. Germline V gene lookup returns CDR1 LGHDT and CDR2 YNNKEL (reference sequence). This CDR3 has 19 residues. The sample holds a few counts of this clonotype. Its antigen is still unknown. Individual cDNA molecules received unique molecular identifiers. A single record per CDR3 protein comes from TCRdb applying MiXCR to the 5' RACE reads. The sample shows tens of thousands of distinct CDR3 sequences, roughly 9.4% of them seen only once. The study, taken as a whole, reports: Matching results from VDJdb favored anti-spike CD8 responses, leaving private and CD4 specificities undetected.

The chain recombines TRBV3-1 with TRBJ2-2, with 9 bases fitting TRBD2. The specimen sequenced was whole blood. The receptor comes from an adult who was a healthcare worker with PCR-confirmed SARS-CoV-2 infection or an uninfected control (not recorded which). CDR3 sequence: CASSQAGLAMYANTGELFF. The CDR3, as DNA: TGTGCCAGCAGCCAAGCGGGACTAGCAATGTACGCGAACACCGGGGAGCTGTTTTTT.